This T cell receptor beta chain was sequenced for a study of T cells in localized non-small cell lung cancer. Study observations and caveats: Longer overall survival accompanied higher blood T cell density. Uninvolved adjacent lung showed the highest T cell clonality, exceeding tumor.

This CDR3 is 12 amino acids long. CDR1 is MDHEN, CDR2 SYDVKM, per germline. V was clipped by 4 bases and J by 5 bases, with 6 bases between them. The repertoire was sequenced with immunoSEQ multiplex PCR; TCRdb's copy has only in-frame clones and lacks some. The table lists approximately 72,000 clones, about 83% of them singletons. About this clone itself: The antigen is undetermined.

The material was peripheral blood, obtained before any cancer treatment. This sequence joins TRBV28 and TRBJ1-5, with D uncertain. This sequence originates from a female donor older than 55 with stage I lung adenocarcinoma. CDR3: CASSSAYQPQHF. Here the CDR3 DNA reads TGTGCCAGCAGTTCGGCCTATCAGCCCCAGCATTTT.